This T cell receptor beta chain originates from a study of shared clonotypes between healthy human individuals. TCRdb's table, derived via immunoSEQ multiplex PCR, lists solely in-frame clones and lacks some. The sample carries about 1,800,000 clones, about 95% recorded once. Naive CD8 cells lacked CD45RO and underwent positive selection for CCR7, leaving out terminally differentiated effector memory CD45RA+ cells. The CDR3 contains 13 residues. The germline CDR1 and CDR2 sequences are MNHNY and SVGAGI (reference sequence). Trimming stripped 7 bases from V and 5 bases from J, with 14 bases between. Input material: naive CD8+ T cells sorted from blood. The chain has TRBV6-6 and TRBJ2-5, with D possibly TRBD2 on 5 matching bases. This receptor was taken from a man aged 18 to 29 in good health. This CDR3 is CASTDPGLETQYF. Here the CDR3 DNA reads TGTGCCAGCACCGACCCGGGGTTGGAGACCCAGTACTTC.